This T cell receptor (beta chain) was profiled in a study of shared clonotypes between healthy human individuals. For the study at large: Each donor's CD8 memory used one plate, CD8 naive two, each CD4 subset three.

This clone was seen a few times. Its cognate antigen is unknown. General study results and limits: It was observed that 5% to 6% of naive CD4 clonotypes were shared across several donors. Investigators expected sequencing depth to affect clonotype sharing among donors.

Recent acute infections and vaccinations were absent in the healthy HIV-negative adult donors. The V gene's germline CDR1 is SGDLS and CDR2 YYNGEE. V was trimmed by 3 bases and J by 8 bases, leaving 18 bases between them. This CDR3 contains 15 residues. The assay was immunoSEQ multiplex PCR, and TCRdb's table has in-frame clones only and misses some. The sample lists roughly 86,000 clones; 68% were seen once. This TCR derives from a man aged 30-40 years in good health. The sequencing input was memory CD8+ T cells sorted from blood. Subset denoted: CD45RO+ cells pooled with CCR7-negative TemRA cells. This sequence joins TRBV9 and TRBJ2-1; D perhaps matches TRBD1 (6 bases). The CDR3 DNA follows: TGTGCCAGCAGCGCCTCTTCCTGGGGGCTGGATGAGCAGTTCTTC. Translated, it gives CASSASSWGLDEQFF. The whole variable domain, filled in from reference TRBV9 and TRBJ2-1, reads DSGVTQTPKHLITATGQRVTLRCSPRSGDLSVYWYQQSLDQGLQFLIQYYNGEERAKGNILERFSAQQFPDLHSELNLSSLELGDSALYFCASSASSWGLDEQFFGPGTRLTVL.